Listed below are T cell receptor beta chains from one sample, sequenced in a study of blood T cell repertoires in COVID-19. TCRdb's table, derived via immunoSEQ multiplex PCR, lists solely in-frame clones and lacks some. The sample holds 250,000 or so clones, around four fifths seen once. The specimen was peripheral blood. All receptors come from a woman over 75 with acute or convalescent COVID-19. The CDR3 runs from the conserved cysteine through the conserved F or W. Each record gives: V gene, J gene, D gene, CDR3 length, clone size, CDR3 protein, CDR3 DNA. D genes are given only for firm matches. Size is omitted from some rows. Given values are once, few, many or a class for expanded clones.

TRBV5-1,TRBJ1-1,NA,13,NA,CASSSTKNTEAFF,TGCGCCAGCAGCTCAACAAAAAACACTGAAGCTTTCTTT
TRBV7-2,TRBJ2-3,NA,17,NA,CASSLRGGSGGTDTQYF,TGTGCCAGCAGCTTAAGAGGAGGGAGTGGGGGCACAGATACGCAGTATTTT
TRBV19,TRBJ2-3,NA,13,NA,CASGDTSTDTQYF,TGTGCCAGTGGGGACACCAGCACAGATACGCAGTATTTT
TRBV2,TRBJ2-3,NA,13,NA,CASSIEGTDTQYF,TGTGCCAGCAGTATAGAGGGCACAGATACGCAGTATTTT
TRBV7-2,TRBJ2-1,NA,15,few,CASSLGLAPNNEQFF,TGTGCCAGCAGCTTAGGGCTAGCTCCCAACAATGAGCAGTTCTTC
TRBV2,TRBJ2-3,TRBD2,16,NA,CASSGLAGGSGDTQYF,TGTGCCAGCAGTGGACTAGCGGGAGGGTCAGGAGATACGCAGTATTTT
TRBV5-1,TRBJ1-3,NA,14,NA,CASSVQGYGNTIYF,TGCGCCAGCAGCGTGCAGGGTTATGGAAACACCATATATTTT
TRBV7-2,TRBJ2-3,NA,14,once,CASSFDWRVDTQYF,TGTGCCAGCAGCTTCGACTGGCGAGTGGATACGCAGTATTTT
TRBV6-2/TRBV6-3,TRBJ1-4,NA,13,once,CASSPAGNEKLFF,TGTGCCAGCAGCCCCGCAGGGAATGAAAAACTGTTTTTT
TRBV2,TRBJ2-2,TRBD2,15,NA,CASSVAGGSTGELFF,TGTGCCAGCAGTGTGGCGGGGGGCAGCACCGGGGAGCTGTTTTTT
TRBV7-2,TRBJ2-7,NA,15,many,CASSYTPTAGDEQYF,TGTGCCAGCAGCTATACCCCGACAGCTGGGGACGAGCAGTACTTC
TRBV7-2,TRBJ1-1,NA,14,NA,CASSLMGDKTEAFF,TGTGCCAGCAGCTTAATGGGGGACAAGACTGAAGCTTTCTTT
TRBV30,TRBJ1-2,NA,13,NA,CAWSVNRNYGYTF,TGTGCCTGGAGTGTAAACAGGAACTATGGCTACACCTTC
TRBV14,TRBJ1-2,NA,13,NA,CASSHGGIVGYTF,TGTGCCAGCAGCCATGGGGGGATCGTAGGCTACACCTTC
TRBV10-3,TRBJ1-1,NA,13,NA,CAIAAGGGTEAFF,TGTGCCATCGCCGCTGGGGGGGGCACTGAAGCTTTCTTT
TRBV6-2/TRBV6-3,TRBJ2-3,NA,14,NA,CASSPGQTTDTQYF,TGTGCCAGCAGCCCAGGACAGACCACAGATACGCAGTATTTT
TRBV3-1/TRBV3-2,TRBJ1-2,NA,15,NA,CASSLHRQAGYGYTF,TGTGCCAGCAGCCTCCATAGACAGGCTGGCTATGGCTACACCTTC
TRBV15,TRBJ1-2,TRBD1,14,NA,CATSRDRDSYGYTF,TGTGCCACCAGCAGAGATCGGGACAGCTATGGCTACACCTTC
TRBV5-1,TRBJ2-2,NA,15,NA,CASSLGTANTGELFF,TGCGCCAGCAGCTTGGGGACAGCGAACACCGGGGAGCTGTTTTTT
TRBV15,TRBJ2-5,TRBD2,16,NA,CATSRDFGGGAQTQYF,TGTGCCACCAGCAGAGACTTCGGCGGGGGGGCTCAGACCCAGTACTTC
TRBV19,TRBJ1-5,TRBD1,16,NA,CASSTRQGKGNQPQHF,TGTGCCAGTAGTACTAGACAGGGCAAGGGCAATCAGCCCCAGCATTTT
TRBV10-3,TRBJ2-7,NA,12,NA,CAISAMSYEQYF,TGTGCCATCAGTGCCATGTCCTACGAGCAGTACTTC
TRBV28,TRBJ1-4,NA,14,many,CASSFAGAYEKLFF,TGTGCCAGCAGTTTCGCAGGGGCCTACGAAAAACTGTTTTTT
TRBV7-6,TRBJ2-5,TRBD2,17,NA,CASSLVPTGGLQETQYF,TGTGCCAGCAGCTTAGTCCCCACGGGAGGGTTACAAGAGACCCAGTACTTC
TRBV28,TRBJ2-7,TRBD2,15,NA,CASSTSGYSSYEQYF,TGTGCCAGCAGTACTAGCGGCTACAGCTCCTACGAGCAGTACTTC
TRBV5-1,TRBJ2-1,TRBD2,15,NA,CASSFLAGDYNEQFF,TGCGCCAGCAGCTTCCTAGCGGGGGACTACAATGAGCAGTTCTTC
TRBV18,TRBJ2-7,NA,18,NA,CASSPIGFSAGGSYEQYF,TGTGCCAGCTCACCAATAGGATTTTCCGCTGGGGGCAGCTACGAGCAGTACTTC
TRBV18,TRBJ1-2,TRBD1,15,few,CASSNRDRDFSGYTF,TGTGCCAGCTCAAACCGGGACAGGGATTTTAGCGGCTACACCTTC
TRBV28,TRBJ2-1,TRBD2,18,NA,CASSLSASGRAAYNEQFF,TGTGCCAGCAGTTTATCGGCTAGCGGGAGGGCCGCCTACAATGAGCAGTTCTTC
TRBV6-1,TRBJ1-5,NA,16,NA,CASSEVPRGGNQPQHF,TGTGCCAGCAGTGAAGTCCCCAGGGGTGGCAATCAGCCCCAGCATTTT
TRBV6-1,TRBJ1-2,NA,13,NA,CASSESNGLGYTF,TGTGCCAGCAGTGAATCGAACGGACTAGGATACACCTTC
TRBV7-3,TRBJ2-2,TRBD1,15,NA,CASSTGQLNTGELFF,TGTGCCAGCAGCACGGGACAGTTGAACACCGGGGAGCTGTTTTTT
TRBV7-8,TRBJ1-2,NA,14,once,CASSLEQASYGYTF,TGTGCCAGCAGCTTAGAGCAGGCGAGCTATGGCTACACCTTC
TRBV4-1,TRBJ1-5,TRBD1,14,NA,CASSLDRGNQPQHF,TGCGCCAGCAGTCTTGACAGGGGAAATCAGCCCCAGCATTTT
TRBV7-2,TRBJ2-7,TRBD1,11,NA,CASSFAGTEYF,TGTGCCAGCAGCTTCGCCGGGACAGAGTACTTC
TRBV7-9,TRBJ2-3,NA,15,NA,CASSYQNPSTDTQYF,TGTGCCAGCAGTTACCAGAACCCTAGCACAGATACGCAGTATTTT
TRBV6-6,TRBJ1-2,TRBD1,12,few,CASSTRQGGYTF,TGTGCCAGCAGTACCCGACAGGGTGGCTACACCTTC
TRBV29-1,TRBJ2-7,NA,12,NA,CSVASGFDEQYF,TGCAGCGTTGCGTCAGGGTTCGACGAGCAGTACTTC
TRBV5-1,TRBJ1-1,NA,14,NA,CASSSNSMNTEAFF,TGCGCCAGCAGCTCGAACAGTATGAACACTGAAGCTTTCTTT
TRBV7-2,TRBJ2-1,TRBD2,16,NA,CASTIIAGASYNEQFF,TGTGCCAGCACCATAATAGCGGGGGCTTCCTACAATGAGCAGTTCTTC
TRBV7-3,TRBJ1-2,NA,16,few,CASSLSAGTPASGYTF,TGTGCCAGCAGCTTAAGTGCCGGGACACCCGCGAGTGGCTACACCTTC
TRBV11-1,TRBJ2-7,NA,12,NA,CASSIRGTQQYF,TGTGCCAGCAGCATTCGGGGGACCCAGCAGTACTTC
TRBV5-1,TRBJ2-2,NA,15,NA,CASSWDPQVTGELFF,TGCGCCAGCAGTTGGGATCCACAGGTCACCGGGGAGCTGTTTTTT
TRBV18,TRBJ2-3,NA,13,NA,CASYGGSTDTQYF,TGTGCCAGCTACGGGGGAAGCACAGATACGCAGTATTTT
TRBV28,TRBJ1-4,NA,16,NA,CASSLGGAGGSEKLFF,TGTGCCAGCAGTTTAGGAGGGGCCGGGGGTAGTGAAAAACTGTTTTTT
TRBV10-3,TRBJ1-1,NA,15,NA,CAISEGQGIRTEAFF,TGTGCCATCAGTGAAGGGCAGGGCATTCGGACTGAAGCTTTCTTT
TRBV15,TRBJ1-2,TRBD1,14,NA,CATSARGRDYGYTF,TGTGCCACCAGCGCCAGGGGGCGGGACTATGGCTACACCTTC
TRBV5-1,TRBJ2-7,TRBD1,14,NA,CASSRTGGSYEQYF,TGCGCCAGCAGCCGGACAGGGGGCTCCTACGAGCAGTACTTC
TRBV7-9,TRBJ2-3,TRBD1,13,once,CASSPVDRDTQYF,TGTGCCAGCAGCCCGGTGGACAGGGATACGCAGTATTTT
TRBV6-2/TRBV6-3,TRBJ1-2,TRBD1,15,NA,CASSYDGTGDDGYTF,TGTGCCAGCAGTTACGACGGGACAGGGGACGATGGCTACACCTTC
TRBV12-5,TRBJ2-3,NA,16,NA,CASGLGVEAVTDTQYF,TGTGCTAGTGGTCTGGGGGTTGAGGCCGTAACAGATACGCAGTATTTT
TRBV28,TRBJ2-1,NA,10,NA,CASSYNEQFF,TGCGCGAGCTCCTACAATGAGCAGTTCTTC